This record looks at one TCR beta chain sequence and its context. This record comes from a study of blood T cell repertoires in COVID-19. Study-level information: The origin of the acute and convalescent COVID-19 samples was the United States, Italy and Spain.

The CDR3 length is 14 residues. Germline CDR1 and CDR2: SQVTM and ANQGSEA. V was shortened by 1 base and J by 2 bases, with 9 bases between the two germline ends. The protocol was immunoSEQ multiplex PCR, while the TCRdb copy is restricted to in-frame clones and leaves out a portion. The table has about 220,000 clones, 85% to 90% seen once; the top ten hold 10% to 13%. Sample: peripheral blood. The TCR originated in a woman in her 50s with COVID-19, enrolled during active disease. V usage is TRBV29-1 and J usage is TRBJ2-1, with D maybe TRBD2 (7 bases). The CDR3 loop reads CSVEGGGPYNEQFF. For the CDR3, the DNA is TGCAGCGTTGAAGGCGGGGGCCCCTACAATGAGCAGTTCTTC.